This is a list of T cell receptor beta chains from one sample in a study of human T cells and chemical hapten exposure. TCRdb recomputed calls from the RACE reads with MiXCR, one row per CDR3 protein. The data contain tens of thousands of distinct CDR3 sequences, about 9.6% of them singletons. The sequences come from whole blood, collected in connection with sensitization to the hapten diphenylcyclopropenone (DPC). These TCRs come from a woman aged 35 to 49 with alopecia areata. Some clones in this sample may be carry-over from other donors' samples. Each CDR3 is given with its conserved first and last residue. The D gene is left open where the match is weak. For some rows the clone size is stated as once, few or many, or as a class when expanded; others skip it.

j_call d_call v_call clone_size cdr3_nt cdr3_aa
TRBJ1-2 - TRBV20-1 many TGCAGTGCTAGCGGGGCTAACTATGGCTACACCTTC CSASGANYGYTF
TRBJ1-1 - TRBV7-9 many TGTGCCAGCAGCCCCACCCATGGGGGGGGCAACACTGAAGCTTTCTTT CASSPTHGGGNTEAFF
TRBJ1-1 TRBD1 TRBV7-9 many TGTGCCAGCAGCACAAACAGGGGGGAAGCTTTCTTT CASSTNRGEAFF
TRBJ2-4 - TRBV6-1 many TGTGCCAGCAGAGAACAGGGACGAGCCAAAAACATTCAGTACTTC CASREQGRAKNIQYF
TRBJ1-2 - TRBV28 many TGTGCCAGCAGTTTATCCAGGGTGGGTGGCTACACCTTC CASSLSRVGGYTF
TRBJ2-2 - TRBV14 many TGTGCCAGCAGCCATTTGGGAAACACCGGGGAGCTGTTTTTT CASSHLGNTGELFF
TRBJ1-1 - TRBV2 - TGTGCCAGCAGTGAATTTGTTAGGACTGAAGCTTTCTTT CASSEFVRTEAFF
TRBJ1-1 - TRBV7-2 many TGTGCCAGCAGTCTTCAGGGTGGGACTGAAGCTTTCTTT CASSLQGGTEAFF
TRBJ1-5 TRBD1 TRBV6-2/TRBV6-3 many TGTGCCAGCCACTCGGGGGACAGGGGATATCAGCCCCAGCATTTT CASHSGDRGYQPQHF
TRBJ1-5 - TRBV12-3/TRBV12-4 few TGTGCCAGCAGTGTCCGGGACCCTGCCCGCAATCAGCCCCAGCATTTT CASSVRDPARNQPQHF
TRBJ2-5 - TRBV6-5 few TGTGCCAGCAGTTACACGGGTCAGGAGACCCAGTACTTC CASSYTGQETQYF
TRBJ1-2 - TRBV7-3 many TGTGCCAGCAGCTTAGAGAGGGGCGCGTGGAATGGCTACACCTTC CASSLERGAWNGYTF
TRBJ1-4 - TRBV5-1 few TGCGCCAGCAGCCAGGACAGATTGGGTGAAAAACTGTTTTTT CASSQDRLGEKLFF
TRBJ2-2 - TRBV5-1 many TGCGCCAGCAGCTTTCGGGGGCGAAACACCGGGGAGCTGTTTTTT CASSFRGRNTGELFF
TRBJ1-3 TRBD1 TRBV18 many TGTGCCAGCTCACTCCGGGACAGGGGGCTACGGAGCTCTGGAAACACCATATATTTT CASSLRDRGLRSSGNTIYF
TRBJ2-5 - TRBV7-9 many TGTGCCAGCAGCCTGACCCAATCGGAGACCCAGTACTTC CASSLTQSETQYF
TRBJ2-1 TRBD2 TRBV6-4 many TGTGCCAGCAGTGAAAGCGGGGGGGCTGGGAATGAGCAGTTCTTC CASSESGGAGNEQFF
TRBJ1-2 TRBD1 TRBV18 many TGTGCCAGCTCACCACAGACAGGGGAAGGCTACACCTTC CASSPQTGEGYTF
TRBJ1-5 TRBD1 TRBV12-3/TRBV12-4 many TGTGCCAGCAGTCCCGTCTCCCCCGGGACAGGGGTTAACAATCAGCCCCAGCATTTT CASSPVSPGTGVNNQPQHF
TRBJ2-2 - TRBV6-4 many TGTGCCAGCAGTGAACAGGGTGACACCGGGGAGCTGTTTTTT CASSEQGDTGELFF
TRBJ2-4 - TRBV5-6 many TGTGCCAGCAGCATAAGATTAGCCAAAAACATTCAGTACTTC CASSIRLAKNIQYF
TRBJ1-6 - TRBV4-2 many TGTGCCAGCAGCCAAGATAGGGGTGCACCCCTCCACTTT CASSQDRGAPLHF